These 2 T cell receptor beta chains came from one sample sequenced in a study of T cell responses to AZD1222 COVID-19 vaccine. Libraries were prepared by immunoSEQ multiplex PCR; TCRdb keeps only in-frame clonotypes and omits some of them. Of 150,000 to 200,000 clones listed, roughly 93% are singletons. The sample here was peripheral blood, taken on day 0 of AZD1222 vaccination. The source is an adult in good health.

V gene TRBV9 combines with J gene TRBJ2-5, with TRBD1 matching over 7 bases. This CDR3 has 15 residues. V lost 3 bases and J lost 2; bases outside the gene matches: 7. CDR1 and CDR2 (germline): SGDLS, YYNGEE. CDR3 residues: CASSAHGTVQETQYF. CDR3 nucleotide sequence: TGTGCCAGCAGCGCCCACGGGACAGTACAAGAGACCCAGTACTTC.

V usage is TRBV28 and J usage is TRBJ1-5; D ambiguous. The CDR3 covers 17 residues. Germline lookup yields CDR1 MDHEN and CDR2 SYDVKM. V was pared by 5 bases and J by 3 bases, with 20 bases between. CDR3 nucleotides: TGTGCCAGCAGTCTACCAACCGGGATCACCACCAATCAGCCCCAGCATTTT. Residues: CASSLPTGITTNQPQHF.